Listed below are T cell receptor beta chains from one sample, sequenced in a study of CD8+ T cells in alopecia areata. TCRdb's table, derived via immunoSEQ multiplex PCR, lists solely in-frame clones and lacks some. The sample includes some 180,000 clones, approximately 55% of them seen just once. The input for sequencing was CD8+ T cells sorted from blood, taken at week 24, from a patient treated with tofacitinib. The receptors derive from a human donor with alopecia areata. The CDR3 runs from the conserved cysteine through the conserved F or W. The D gene is left open where the match is weak. Not all rows give a size; the values are once, few, many and, for expanded clones, a class.

CDR3 length,D gene,V gene,clone size,J gene,CDR3 DNA,CDR3 protein
15,.,TRBV2,.,TRBJ2-7,TGTGCCAGCAGGAATTTGACAGGTTCCCCCTACGAGCAGTACTTC,CASRNLTGSPYEQYF
14,.,TRBV30,.,TRBJ2-3,TGTGCCTGGAACACCCGGGGGCCTTGGGATACGCAGTATTTT,CAWNTRGPWDTQYF
15,.,TRBV19,.,TRBJ2-1,TGTGCCAGTAGTCCCTCTAGGAACCCACACAATGAGCAGTTCTTC,CASSPSRNPHNEQFF
15,.,TRBV25-1,few,TRBJ1-6,TGTGCCAGCAGTGTTCGGCAGGGAAGTGAATCACCCCTCCACTTT,CASSVRQGSESPLHF
17,TRBD1,TRBV27,.,TRBJ1-6,TGTGCCAGCAGTCCCCAGACAGGGAGCTCCTATAATTCACCCCTCCACTTT,CASSPQTGSSYNSPLHF
15,.,TRBV15,.,TRBJ2-7,TGTGCCACCAGCAGAGATCAGGGAAGCTCCTACGAGCAGTACTTC,CATSRDQGSSYEQYF
15,TRBD1,TRBV9,.,TRBJ2-7,TGTGCCAGCAGCCCCACAGGGACAGTGGGGTACGAGCAGTACTTC,CASSPTGTVGYEQYF
12,.,TRBV19,.,TRBJ1-1,TGTGCCAGTAGTAAGGAGAACACTGAAGCTTTCTTT,CASSKENTEAFF
15,TRBD1,TRBV6-5,.,TRBJ1-1,TGTGCCAGCAGTTACCTATCAACAGGGGACACTGAAGCTTTCTTT,CASSYLSTGDTEAFF
15,TRBD1,TRBV27,.,TRBJ1-6,TGTGCCAGCAGTCCAAATACAGGGGGTATTTCACCCCTCCACTTT,CASSPNTGGISPLHF